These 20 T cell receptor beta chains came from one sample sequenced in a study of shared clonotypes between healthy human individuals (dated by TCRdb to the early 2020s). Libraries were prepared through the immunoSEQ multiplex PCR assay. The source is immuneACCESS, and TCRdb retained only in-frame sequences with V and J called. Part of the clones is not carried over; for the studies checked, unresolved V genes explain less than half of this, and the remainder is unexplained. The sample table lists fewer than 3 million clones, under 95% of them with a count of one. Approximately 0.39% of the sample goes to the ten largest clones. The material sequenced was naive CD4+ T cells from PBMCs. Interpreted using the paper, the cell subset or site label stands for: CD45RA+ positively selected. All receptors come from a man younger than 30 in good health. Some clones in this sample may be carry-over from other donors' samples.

This chain's CDR3 is CSAQRLTSGTGELFF. The CDR3 DNA reads TGCAGTGCCCAGAGATTGACTAGCGGGACCGGGGAGCTGTTTTTT. V and J are TRBV29-1 and TRBJ2-2; the match to TRBD2 covers 10 bases. The CDR3 has 15 residues. Germline lookup yields CDR1 SQVTM and CDR2 ANQGSEA.

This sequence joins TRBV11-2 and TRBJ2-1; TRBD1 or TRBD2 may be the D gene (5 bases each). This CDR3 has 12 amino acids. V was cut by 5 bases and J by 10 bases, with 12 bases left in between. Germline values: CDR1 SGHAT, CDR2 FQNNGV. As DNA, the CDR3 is TGTGCCAGCAGCCTCGGACGGGACGAGCAGTTCTTC. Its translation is CASSLGRDEQFF.

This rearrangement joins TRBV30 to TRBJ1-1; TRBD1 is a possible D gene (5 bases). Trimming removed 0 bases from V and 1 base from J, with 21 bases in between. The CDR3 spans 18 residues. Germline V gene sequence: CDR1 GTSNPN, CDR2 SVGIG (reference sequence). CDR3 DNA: TGTGCCTGGAGTGTACGACGAGACAGATTCATTACGAACACTGAAGCTTTCTTT. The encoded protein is CAWSVRRDRFITNTEAFF.

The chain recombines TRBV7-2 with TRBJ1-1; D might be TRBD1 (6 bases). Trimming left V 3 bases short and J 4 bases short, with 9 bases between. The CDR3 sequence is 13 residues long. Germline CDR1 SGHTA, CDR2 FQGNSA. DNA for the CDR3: TGTGCCAGCAGCTTCGGGGGCCTCACTGAAGCTTTCTTT. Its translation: CASSFGGLTEAFF.

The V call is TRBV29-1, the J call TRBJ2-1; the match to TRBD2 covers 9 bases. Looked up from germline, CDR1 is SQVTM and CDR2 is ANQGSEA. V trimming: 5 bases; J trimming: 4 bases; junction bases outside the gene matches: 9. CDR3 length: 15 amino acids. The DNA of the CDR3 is TGCAGCGTTCCACTAGCGGGTCGTACTTACAATGAGCAGTTCTTC. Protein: CSVPLAGRTYNEQFF.

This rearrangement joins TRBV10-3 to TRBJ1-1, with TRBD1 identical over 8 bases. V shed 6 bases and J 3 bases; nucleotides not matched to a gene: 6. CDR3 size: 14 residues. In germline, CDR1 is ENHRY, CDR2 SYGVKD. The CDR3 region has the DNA TGTGCCATCAGCAATACAGGGGGGGACACTGAAGCTTTCTTT. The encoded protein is CAISNTGGDTEAFF.

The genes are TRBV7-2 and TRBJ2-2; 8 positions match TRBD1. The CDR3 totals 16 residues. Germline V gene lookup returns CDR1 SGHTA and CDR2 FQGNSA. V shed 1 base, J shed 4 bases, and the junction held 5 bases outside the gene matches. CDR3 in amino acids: CASSLGATGATGELFF. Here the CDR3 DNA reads TGTGCCAGCAGCTTAGGTGCGACAGGGGCCACCGGGGAGCTGTTTTTT.

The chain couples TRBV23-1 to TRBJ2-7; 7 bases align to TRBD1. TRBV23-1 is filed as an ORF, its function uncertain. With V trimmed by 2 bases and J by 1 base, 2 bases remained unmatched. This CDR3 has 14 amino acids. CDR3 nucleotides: TGCGCCAGCAGTCAACGGGGACAGTCCTACGAGCAGTACTTC. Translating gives CASSQRGQSYEQYF.

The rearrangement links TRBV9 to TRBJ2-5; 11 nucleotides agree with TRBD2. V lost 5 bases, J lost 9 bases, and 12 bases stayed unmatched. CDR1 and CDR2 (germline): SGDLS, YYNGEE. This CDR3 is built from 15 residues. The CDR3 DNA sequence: TGTGCCAGCAGTCAGACTAGCGGGATCCCCTCGGCCCAGTACTTC. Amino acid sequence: CASSQTSGIPSAQYF.

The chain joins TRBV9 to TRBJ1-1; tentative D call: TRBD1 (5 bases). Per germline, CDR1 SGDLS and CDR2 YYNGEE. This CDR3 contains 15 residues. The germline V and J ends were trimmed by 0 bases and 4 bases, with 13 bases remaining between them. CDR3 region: CASSVGGVAGTEAFF. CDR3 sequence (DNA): TGTGCCAGCAGCGTAGGAGGGGTTGCGGGCACTGAAGCTTTCTTT.

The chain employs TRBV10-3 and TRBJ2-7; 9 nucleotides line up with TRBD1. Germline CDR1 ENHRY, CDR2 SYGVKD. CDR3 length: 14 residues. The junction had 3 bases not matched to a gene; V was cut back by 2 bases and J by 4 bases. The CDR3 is CAISETGGVYEQYF. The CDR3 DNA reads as TGTGCCATCAGTGAGACAGGGGGCGTATACGAGCAGTACTTC.

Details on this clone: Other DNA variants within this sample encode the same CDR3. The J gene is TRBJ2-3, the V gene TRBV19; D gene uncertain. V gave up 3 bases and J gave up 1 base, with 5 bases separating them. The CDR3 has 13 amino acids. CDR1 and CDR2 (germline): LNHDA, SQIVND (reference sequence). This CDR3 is CASSIRGTDTQYF. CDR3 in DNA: TGTGCCAGTAGTATCCGAGGCACAGATACGCAGTATTTT.

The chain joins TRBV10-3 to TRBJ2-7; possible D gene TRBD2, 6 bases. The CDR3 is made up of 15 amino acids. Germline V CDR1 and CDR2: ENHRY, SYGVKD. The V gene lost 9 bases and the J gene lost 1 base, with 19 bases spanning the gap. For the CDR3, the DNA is TGTGCCATGGGAGGAGATAGCGGAAATTCCTACGAGCAGTACTTC. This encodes CAMGGDSGNSYEQYF.

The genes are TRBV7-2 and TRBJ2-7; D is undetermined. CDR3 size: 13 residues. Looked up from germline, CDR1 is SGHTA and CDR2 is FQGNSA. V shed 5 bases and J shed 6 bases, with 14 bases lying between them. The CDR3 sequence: CASSPSRHGEQYF. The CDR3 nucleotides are TGTGCCAGCAGCCCCTCACGTCACGGCGAGCAGTACTTC.

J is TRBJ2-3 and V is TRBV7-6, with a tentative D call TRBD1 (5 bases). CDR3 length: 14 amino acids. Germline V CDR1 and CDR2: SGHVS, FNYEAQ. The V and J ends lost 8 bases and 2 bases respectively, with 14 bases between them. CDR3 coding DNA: TGTGCCAGCGCAACAGGACCAACCACAGATACGCAGTATTTT. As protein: CASATGPTTDTQYF.

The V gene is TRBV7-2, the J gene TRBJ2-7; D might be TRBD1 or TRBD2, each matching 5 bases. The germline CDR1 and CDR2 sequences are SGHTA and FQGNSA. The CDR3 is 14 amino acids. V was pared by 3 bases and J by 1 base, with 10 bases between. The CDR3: CASSLGDRSYEQYF. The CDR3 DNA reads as TGTGCCAGCAGCTTGGGGGACCGATCCTACGAGCAGTACTTC.

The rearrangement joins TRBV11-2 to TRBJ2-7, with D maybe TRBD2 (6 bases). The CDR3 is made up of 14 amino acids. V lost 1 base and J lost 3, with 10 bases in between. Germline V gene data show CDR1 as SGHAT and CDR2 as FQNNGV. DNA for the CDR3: TGTGCCAGCAGCTTAGTCGGAGGGTTCTACGAGCAGTACTTC. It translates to CASSLVGGFYEQYF.

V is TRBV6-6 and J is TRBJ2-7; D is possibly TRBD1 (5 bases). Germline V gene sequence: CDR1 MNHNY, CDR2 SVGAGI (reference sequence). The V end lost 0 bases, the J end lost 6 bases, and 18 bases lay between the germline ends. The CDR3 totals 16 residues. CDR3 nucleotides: TGTGCCAGCAGTTACTCGACTCGCCAGGGTAAAGGCGAGCAGTACTTC. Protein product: CASSYSTRQGKGEQYF.

CDR3 protein: CASSPPDRYNEQFF. CDR3 coding DNA: TGTGCCAGCTCACCACCGGACAGATACAATGAGCAGTTCTTC. V gene TRBV18 combines with J gene TRBJ2-1; D is perhaps TRBD1 (6 bases). The ends were cut back, 0 bases at V and 4 bases at J, with 7 bases in the middle. CDR3 length: 14 residues. CDR1 is KGHSH, CDR2 LQKENI, per germline.

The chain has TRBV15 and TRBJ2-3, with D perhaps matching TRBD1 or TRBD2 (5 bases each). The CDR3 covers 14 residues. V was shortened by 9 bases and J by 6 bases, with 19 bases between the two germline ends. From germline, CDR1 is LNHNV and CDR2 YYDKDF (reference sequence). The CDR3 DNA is TGTGCCACTAGCCGGGACCCAACGAGGGATACGCAGTATTTT. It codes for CATSRDPTRDTQYF. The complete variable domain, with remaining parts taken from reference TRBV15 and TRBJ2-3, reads DAMVIQNPRYQVTQFGKPVTLSCSQTLNHNVMYWYQQKSSQAPKLLFHYYDKDFNNEADTPDNFQSRRPNTSFCFLDIRSPGLGDTAMYLCATSRDPTRDTQYFGPGTRLTVL.